A selection of T cell receptor beta chains follows, all from one sample in a study of control samples from healthy donors and cancer patients. Profiling relied on immunoSEQ multiplex PCR, and the TCRdb table lists in-frame clones only, not all of them. The sample lists roughly 70,000 clones, about 94% occurring once. The sequencing sample was made of blood. The receptor set was obtained from a woman younger than 45 in good health. The conserved cysteine and the conserved F or W are not part of the CDR3 here. The D gene is left open where the match is weak.

ASTPDRGLRYEQF TRBV2 TRBD1 13
ASSSNNNSPLH TRBV7-3 . 11
ASSLAGDNTGELF TRBV18 TRBD2 13
ASSETRVETEAF TRBV6-1 . 12
ASRRTGIKQETQY TRBV7-3 . 13
ASSTGTGGSGNGYT TRBV6-6 TRBD1 14
ASSPPQVSNTQY TRBV18 . 12
ASSVSLNTEAF TRBV9 . 11
ASSYFQGYGYT TRBV6-5 . 11
ASSSDHSRGETQY TRBV7-2 . 13
ASSGPGGLQPQH TRBV9 . 12
ASSQDPGQGHQAQH TRBV3-1/TRBV3-2 TRBD1 14
ASSQPTGGQTGYT TRBV4-2 TRBD1 13
ASSPRQGFTDTQY TRBV18 TRBD1 13
ASSLEGGDQPQH TRBV7-9 . 12
ASSLVDSNYGYT TRBV5-6 . 12
ASSLEVGGGNTEAF TRBV5-1 . 14
ASSLRRDTGELF TRBV5-5 . 12
SASLYNEQF TRBV20-1 . 9
ASSLQDTDTQY TRBV7-3 . 11
SASRQGTEAF TRBV20-1 . 10
ASSLGGAGLVYGYT TRBV5-4 . 14
ASSHKRNTEAF TRBV6-5 . 11
ASGGGEETQY TRBV6-6 . 10
ASSFRNKGYPEQF TRBV14 . 13
ASSSLAEAF TRBV12-3/TRBV12-4 . 9
ASSEKGDNSPLH TRBV6-1 . 12
ASSAPDRGFQETQY TRBV5-1 TRBD1 14
ASSSTGGENYGYT TRBV5-1 TRBD1 13
ASRRQGATDTEAF TRBV2 TRBD1 13
ASSAGRTSSTGELF TRBV9 TRBD2 14
ASSQNPRGNNEKLF TRBV7-2 . 14
SASRTGKTGSSGNTIY TRBV20-1 TRBD1 16
ASSSGQGALGNQPQH TRBV6-2/TRBV6-3 TRBD1 15